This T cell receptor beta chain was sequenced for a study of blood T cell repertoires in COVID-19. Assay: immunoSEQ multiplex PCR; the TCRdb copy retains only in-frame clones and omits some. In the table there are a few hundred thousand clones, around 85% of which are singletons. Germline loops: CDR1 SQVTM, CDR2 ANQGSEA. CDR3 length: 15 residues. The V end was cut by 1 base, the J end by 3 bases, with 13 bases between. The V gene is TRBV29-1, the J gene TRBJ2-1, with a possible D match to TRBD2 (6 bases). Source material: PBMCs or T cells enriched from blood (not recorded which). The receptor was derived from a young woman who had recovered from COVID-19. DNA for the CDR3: TGCAGCGTTGAAGGGGGCGGGGAAGACTACAATGAGCAGTTCTTC. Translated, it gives CSVEGGGEDYNEQFF.